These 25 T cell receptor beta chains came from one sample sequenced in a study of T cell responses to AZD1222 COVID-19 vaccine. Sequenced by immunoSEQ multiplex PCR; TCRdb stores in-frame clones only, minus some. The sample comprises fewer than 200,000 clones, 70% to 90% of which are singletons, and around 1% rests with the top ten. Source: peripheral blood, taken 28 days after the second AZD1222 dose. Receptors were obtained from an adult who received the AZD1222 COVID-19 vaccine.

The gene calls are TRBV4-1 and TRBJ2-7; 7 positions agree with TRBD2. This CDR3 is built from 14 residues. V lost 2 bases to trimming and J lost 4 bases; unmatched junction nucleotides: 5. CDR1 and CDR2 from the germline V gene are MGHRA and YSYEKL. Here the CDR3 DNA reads TGCGCCAGCAGCCAACAGTCTAGCGGTTACGAGCAGTACTTC. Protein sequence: CASSQQSSGYEQYF.

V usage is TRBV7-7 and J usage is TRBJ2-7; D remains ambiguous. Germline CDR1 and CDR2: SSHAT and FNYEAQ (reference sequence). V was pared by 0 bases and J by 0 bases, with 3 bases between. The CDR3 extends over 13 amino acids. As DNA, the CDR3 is TGTGCCAGCAGCTTAGCTGACTCCTACGAGCAGTACTTC. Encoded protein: CASSLADSYEQYF.

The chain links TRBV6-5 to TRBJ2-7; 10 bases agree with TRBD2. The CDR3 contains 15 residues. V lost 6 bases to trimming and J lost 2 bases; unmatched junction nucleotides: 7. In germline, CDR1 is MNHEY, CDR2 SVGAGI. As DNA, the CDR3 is TGTGCCAGCAGCGCCAATAGCGGGGGGCCCTACGAGCAGTACTTC. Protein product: CASSANSGGPYEQYF.

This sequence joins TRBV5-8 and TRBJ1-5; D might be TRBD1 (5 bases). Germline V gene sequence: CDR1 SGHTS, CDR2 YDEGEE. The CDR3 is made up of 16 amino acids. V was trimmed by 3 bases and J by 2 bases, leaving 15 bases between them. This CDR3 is CASSWVGAEGNQPQHF. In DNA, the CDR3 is TGTGCCAGCAGCTGGGTAGGGGCCGAAGGCAATCAGCCCCAGCATTTT.

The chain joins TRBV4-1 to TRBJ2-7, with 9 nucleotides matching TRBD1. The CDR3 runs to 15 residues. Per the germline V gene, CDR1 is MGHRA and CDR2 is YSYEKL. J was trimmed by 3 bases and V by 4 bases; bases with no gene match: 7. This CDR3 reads CASSRGQGSGYEQYF. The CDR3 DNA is TGCGCCAGCAGCCGGGGACAGGGATCAGGCTACGAGCAGTACTTC.

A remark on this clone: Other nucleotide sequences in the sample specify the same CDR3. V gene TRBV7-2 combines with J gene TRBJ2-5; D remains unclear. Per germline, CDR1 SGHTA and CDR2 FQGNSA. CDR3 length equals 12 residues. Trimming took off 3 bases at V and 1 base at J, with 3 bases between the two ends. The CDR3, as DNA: TGTGCCAGCAGCTTGGGCCAAGAGACCCAGTACTTC. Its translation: CASSLGQETQYF.

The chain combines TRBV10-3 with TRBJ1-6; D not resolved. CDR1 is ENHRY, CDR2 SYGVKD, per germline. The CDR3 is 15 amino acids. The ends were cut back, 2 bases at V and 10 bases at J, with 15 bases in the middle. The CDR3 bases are TGTGCCATCAGTGAGATCGAGGGCGAAACCTCACCCCTCCACTTT. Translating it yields CAISEIEGETSPLHF.

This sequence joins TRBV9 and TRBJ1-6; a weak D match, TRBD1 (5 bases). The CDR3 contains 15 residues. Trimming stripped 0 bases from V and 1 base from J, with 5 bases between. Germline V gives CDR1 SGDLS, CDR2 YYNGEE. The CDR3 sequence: CASSVGGSYNSPLHF. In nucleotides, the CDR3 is TGTGCCAGCAGCGTAGGGGGGTCCTATAATTCACCCCTCCACTTT.

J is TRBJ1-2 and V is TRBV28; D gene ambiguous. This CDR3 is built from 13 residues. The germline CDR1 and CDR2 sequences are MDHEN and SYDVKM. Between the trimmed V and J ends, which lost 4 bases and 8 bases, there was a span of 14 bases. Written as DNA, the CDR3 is TGTGCCAGCAGTTCCGGGATAAACAAGGGCTACACCTTC. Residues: CASSSGINKGYTF.

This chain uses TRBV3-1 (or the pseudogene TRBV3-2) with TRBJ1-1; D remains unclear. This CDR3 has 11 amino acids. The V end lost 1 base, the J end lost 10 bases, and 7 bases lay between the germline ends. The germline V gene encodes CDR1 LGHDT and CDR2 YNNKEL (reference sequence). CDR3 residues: CASSQGSSAFF. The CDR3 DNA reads TGTGCCAGCAGCCAAGGATCTTCAGCTTTCTTT.

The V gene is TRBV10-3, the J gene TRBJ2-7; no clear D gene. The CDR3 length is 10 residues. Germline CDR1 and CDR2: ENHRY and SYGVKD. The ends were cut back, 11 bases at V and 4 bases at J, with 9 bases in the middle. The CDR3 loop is CAVFGYEQYF. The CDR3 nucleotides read TGTGCCGTATTTGGTTACGAGCAGTACTTC.

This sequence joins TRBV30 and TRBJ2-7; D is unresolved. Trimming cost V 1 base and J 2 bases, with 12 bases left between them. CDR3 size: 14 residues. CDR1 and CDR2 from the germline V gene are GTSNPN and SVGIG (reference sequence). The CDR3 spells CAWSGEAQTYEQYF. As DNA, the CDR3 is TGTGCCTGGAGTGGCGAGGCCCAAACCTACGAGCAGTACTTC.

CDR3 sequence: CASSPYGGGNEQFF. The CDR3 DNA sequence: TGTGCCAGCAGTCCCTATGGAGGGGGCAATGAGCAGTTCTTC. The V and J genes are TRBV6-2 or TRBV6-3 and TRBJ2-1; tentatively, D is TRBD1 or TRBD2 (6 bases each). The CDR3 has 14 amino acids. Trimming pared 5 bases from V and 6 bases from J, leaving 14 bases between. Germline CDR1 MNHEY, CDR2 SVGEGT.

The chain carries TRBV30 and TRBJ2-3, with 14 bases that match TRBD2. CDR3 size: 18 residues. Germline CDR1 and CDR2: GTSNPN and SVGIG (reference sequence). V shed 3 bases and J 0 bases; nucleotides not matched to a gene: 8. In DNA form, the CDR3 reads TGTGCCTGGAGCTCCGGGACTAGCGGGGGCTATAGCACAGATACGCAGTATTTT. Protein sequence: CAWSSGTSGGYSTDTQYF.

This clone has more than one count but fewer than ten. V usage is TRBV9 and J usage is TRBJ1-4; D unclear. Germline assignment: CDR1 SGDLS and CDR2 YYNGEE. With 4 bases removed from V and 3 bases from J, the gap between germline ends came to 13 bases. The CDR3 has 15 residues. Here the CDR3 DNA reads TGTGCCAGCAGCTTCCAACCACAGCCTAATGAAAAACTGTTTTTT. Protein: CASSFQPQPNEKLFF.

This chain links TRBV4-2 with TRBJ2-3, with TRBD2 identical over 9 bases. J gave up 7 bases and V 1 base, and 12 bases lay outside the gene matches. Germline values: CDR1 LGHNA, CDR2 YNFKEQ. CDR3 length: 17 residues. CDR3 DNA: TGTGCCAGCAGCCAAGGGAGGCGGGGGGGCCGCTCGAATACGCAGTATTTT. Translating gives CASSQGRRGGRSNTQYF.

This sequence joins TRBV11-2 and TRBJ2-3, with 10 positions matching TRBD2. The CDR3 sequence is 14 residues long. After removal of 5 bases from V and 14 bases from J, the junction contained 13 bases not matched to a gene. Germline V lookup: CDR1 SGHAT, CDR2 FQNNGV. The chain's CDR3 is CASSLSAIAGGVYF. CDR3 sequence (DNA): TGTGCCAGCAGCCTCTCGGCCATAGCGGGGGGTGTGTATTTT.

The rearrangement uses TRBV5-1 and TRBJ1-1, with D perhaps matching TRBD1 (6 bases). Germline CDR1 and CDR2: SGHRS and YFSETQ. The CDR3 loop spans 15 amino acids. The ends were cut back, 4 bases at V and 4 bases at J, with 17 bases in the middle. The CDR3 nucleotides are TGCGCCAGCAGCCCGAATACAGGGTATCCCACTGAAGCTTTCTTT. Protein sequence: CASSPNTGYPTEAFF.

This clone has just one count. This CDR3 reads CASREGGSGANVLTF. CDR3 in DNA: TGTGCCAGCAGAGAGGGGGGCTCTGGGGCCAACGTCCTGACTTTC. J is TRBJ2-6 and V is TRBV28, with D perhaps being TRBD1 or TRBD2 (6 bases each). V was shortened by 6 bases and J by 0 bases, with 9 bases between the two germline ends. In germline, CDR1 is MDHEN, CDR2 SYDVKM. This CDR3 spans 15 amino acids.

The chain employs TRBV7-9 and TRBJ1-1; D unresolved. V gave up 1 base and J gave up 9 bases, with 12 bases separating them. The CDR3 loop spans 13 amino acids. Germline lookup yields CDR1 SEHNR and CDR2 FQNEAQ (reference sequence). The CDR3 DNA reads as TGTGCCAGCAGCTTAGGGAGCACCTCCAAAGCTTTCTTT. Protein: CASSLGSTSKAFF.

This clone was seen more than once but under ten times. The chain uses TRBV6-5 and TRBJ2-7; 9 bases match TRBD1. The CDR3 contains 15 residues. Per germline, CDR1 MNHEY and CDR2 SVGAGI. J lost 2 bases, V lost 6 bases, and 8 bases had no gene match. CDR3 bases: TGTGCCAGCAGCCTCGGACAGGGGTCGGCCTACGAGCAGTACTTC. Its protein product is CASSLGQGSAYEQYF.

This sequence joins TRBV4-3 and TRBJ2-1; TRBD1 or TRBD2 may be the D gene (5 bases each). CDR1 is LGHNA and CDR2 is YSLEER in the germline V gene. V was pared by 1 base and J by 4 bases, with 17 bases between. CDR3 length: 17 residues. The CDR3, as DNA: TGCGCCAGCAGCCAAGTTGGCCCAGAGGGGATTTACAATGAGCAGTTCTTC. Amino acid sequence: CASSQVGPEGIYNEQFF.

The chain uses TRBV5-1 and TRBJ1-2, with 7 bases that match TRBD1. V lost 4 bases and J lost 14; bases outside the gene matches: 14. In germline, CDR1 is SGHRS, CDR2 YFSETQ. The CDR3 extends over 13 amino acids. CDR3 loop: CASSPGDSEKLTF. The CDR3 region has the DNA TGCGCCAGCAGCCCAGGGGACAGTGAAAAGTTGACCTTC. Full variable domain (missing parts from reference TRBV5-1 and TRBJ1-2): KAGVTQTPRYLIKTRGQQVTLSCSPISGHRSVSWYQQTPGQGLQFLFEYFSETQRNKGNFPGRFSGRQFSNSRSEMNVSTLELGDSALYLCASSPGDSEKLTFGSGTRLTVV.

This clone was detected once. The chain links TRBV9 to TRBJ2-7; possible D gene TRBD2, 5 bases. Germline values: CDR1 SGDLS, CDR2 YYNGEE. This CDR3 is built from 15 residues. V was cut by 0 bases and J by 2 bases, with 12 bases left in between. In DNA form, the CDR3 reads TGTGCCAGCAGCGTAGGGGGAAGCGGTACCTACGAGCAGTACTTC. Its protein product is CASSVGGSGTYEQYF. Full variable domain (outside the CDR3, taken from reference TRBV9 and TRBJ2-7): DSGVTQTPKHLITATGQRVTLRCSPRSGDLSVYWYQQSLDQGLQFLIQYYNGEERAKGNILERFSAQQFPDLHSELNLSSLELGDSALYFCASSVGGSGTYEQYFGPGTRLTVT.

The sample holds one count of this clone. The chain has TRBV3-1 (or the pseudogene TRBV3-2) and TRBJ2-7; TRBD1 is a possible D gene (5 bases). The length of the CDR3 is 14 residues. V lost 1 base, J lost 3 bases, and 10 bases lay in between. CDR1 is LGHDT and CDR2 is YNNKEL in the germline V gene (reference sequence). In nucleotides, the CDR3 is TGTGCCAGCAGCCAAGTTCCAGGGAACTACGAGCAGTACTTC. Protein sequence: CASSQVPGNYEQYF.